The 24 T cell receptor beta chains below all came from one sample that was sequenced in a study of shared clonotypes between healthy human individuals (dated by TCRdb to about 2020). Library creation used the immunoSEQ multiplex PCR assay. This is the immuneACCESS table as TCRdb keeps it, with only in-frame sequences that have V and J called. A part of the clones is gone; compared with another copy, unresolved V genes explain less than half, and the rest is unexplained. The sample table shows 2 million to 2.5 million clones, and almost 96% are seen once. The top ten clones comprise about 0.13% of the sample. The specimen sequenced was naive CD4+ T cells sorted from blood. The sample's cell subset or site, from its label and the paper: CD45RA+ positively selected. The source is a man aged 18-30 years in good health.

The V and J genes are TRBV6-1 and TRBJ1-6; maybe TRBD1 (6 bases). Trimming removed 3 bases from V and 7 bases from J, with 13 bases in between. The germline V gene encodes CDR1 MNHNS and CDR2 SASEGT. The CDR3 length is 15 residues. The CDR3 is CASSDIGGNNSPLHF. CDR3 in DNA: TGTGCCAGCAGTGACATAGGGGGTAACAATTCACCCCTCCACTTT.

V and J are TRBV7-9 and TRBJ2-3; D gene ambiguous. The V end was cut by 0 bases, the J end by 6 bases, with 10 bases between. CDR3 length: 14 amino acids. From germline, CDR1 is SEHNR and CDR2 FQNEAQ (reference sequence). CDR3 in DNA: TGTGCCAGCAGCTTAGCACGTTTGGGGGATACGCAGTATTTT. Translation: CASSLARLGDTQYF.

The CDR3 here is CASSSPGAVPYEQYF. CDR3 nucleotide sequence: TGTGCCAGCAGCTCCCCAGGGGCCGTACCCTACGAGCAGTACTTC. V and J are TRBV5-4 and TRBJ2-7; possible D gene TRBD1, 6 bases. CDR1 is SGHNT, CDR2 YYREEE, per germline (reference sequence). The CDR3 spans 15 residues. Trimming took off 3 bases at V and 2 bases at J, with 15 bases between the two ends.

The chain joins TRBV6-1 to TRBJ2-2; a weak D match, TRBD2 (6 bases). Trimming removed 6 bases at V and 5 bases at J, with 13 bases between. The CDR3 runs to 14 residues. Germline V gene lookup returns CDR1 MNHNS and CDR2 SASEGT. As DNA, the CDR3 is TGTGCCAGCAGCAGACTAGACGTAACCGGGGAGCTGTTTTTT. This codes for CASSRLDVTGELFF.

This rearrangement joins TRBV15 to TRBJ2-4; 8 positions match TRBD1. The CDR3 is 17 residues long. Losses at the gene ends were 2 bases for V and 1 base for J; bases not matched to a gene: 7. The germline CDR1 and CDR2 sequences are LNHNV and YYDKDF (reference sequence). CDR3 amino acids: CATSRWDQGAAKNIQYF. The CDR3 DNA reads TGTGCCACCAGCAGATGGGATCAGGGGGCTGCCAAAAACATTCAGTACTTC.

This chain uses TRBV28 with TRBJ1-2, with 10 bases identical to TRBD1. This CDR3 region has 14 residues. The V segment lost 7 bases and the J segment 5 bases; nucleotides outside the gene matches: 7. CDR1 and CDR2 (germline): MDHEN, SYDVKM. Written as DNA, the CDR3 is TGTGCCAGCACCTCTGGGACAGGGGTATATGGCTACACCTTC. This sequence encodes CASTSGTGVYGYTF.

This clone was seen only once. Other DNA sequences in the same sample also yield this CDR3. V is TRBV7-2 and J is TRBJ1-5; D unclear. Trimming left V 5 bases short and J 0 bases short, with 5 bases between. Germline loops: CDR1 SGHTA, CDR2 FQGNSA. The CDR3 extends over 13 amino acids. Here the CDR3 DNA reads TGTGCCAGCAGCCCCGATAGCAATCAGCCCCAGCATTTT. It is translated as CASSPDSNQPQHF.

Turning to this clone: Other DNA sequences in the same sample also yield this CDR3. V is TRBV7-9 and J is TRBJ1-1; TRBD1 might be the D (5 bases). Trimming took 0 bases from V and 2 from J, leaving 7 bases between them. Germline lookup yields CDR1 SEHNR and CDR2 FQNEAQ (reference sequence). The CDR3 extends over 14 amino acids. The CDR3 region has the DNA TGTGCCAGCAGCTTAGCGACAGTTAACACTGAAGCTTTCTTT. Translated, it gives CASSLATVNTEAFF.

A single count supports this clone. The V gene is TRBV11-2, the J gene TRBJ2-1; TRBD1 matches at 9 bases. The CDR3 spans 16 residues. V lost 5 bases, J lost 4 bases, and 9 bases stayed unmatched. Germline V gene sequence: CDR1 SGHAT, CDR2 FQNNGV. Here the CDR3 reads CASSRRGTGKYNEQFF. The CDR3 region has the DNA TGTGCCAGCAGCAGAAGAGGGACAGGGAAATACAATGAGCAGTTCTTC.

The gene calls are TRBV10-3 and TRBJ1-5; 7 bases match TRBD1. CDR3 length equals 15 residues. V lost 3 bases and J lost 0; bases outside the gene matches: 2. Germline CDR1 reads ENHRY; CDR2 reads SYGVKD. CDR3: CAISDHRGSNQPQHF. The CDR3, as DNA: TGTGCCATCAGTGACCACAGGGGTAGCAATCAGCCCCAGCATTTT.

The V call is TRBV5-4, the J call TRBJ2-5, with no clear D. Trimming cost V 2 bases and J 1 base, with 9 bases left between them. The CDR3 extends over 14 amino acids. Looked up from germline, CDR1 is SGHNT and CDR2 is YYREEE (reference sequence). CDR3 region: CASSLVTFQETQYF. The CDR3 nucleotides read TGTGCCAGCAGCTTAGTTACCTTCCAAGAGACCCAGTACTTC.

The J gene is TRBJ2-2, the V gene TRBV4-1; 12 bases fit TRBD2. The germline CDR1 and CDR2 sequences are MGHRA and YSYEKL. V shed 8 bases, J shed 9 bases, and the junction held 25 bases outside the gene matches. The CDR3 sequence is 20 residues long. The CDR3 DNA reads as TGCGCCAGCCACCCGAGGCGACGTGACCTAGCGGGGGGGCCGGCCCGGGAGCTGTTTTTT. Its translation: CASHPRRRDLAGGPARELFF.

The rearrangement links TRBV7-9 to TRBJ2-7; 10 bases are a match to TRBD2. J was trimmed by 2 bases and V by 5 bases; bases with no gene match: 3. The CDR3 totals 14 residues. Germline V gene lookup returns CDR1 SEHNR and CDR2 FQNEAQ (reference sequence). The CDR3 loop reads CASSKSGGAYEQYF. CDR3 DNA: TGTGCCAGCAGCAAGAGCGGGGGGGCCTACGAGCAGTACTTC.

The chain carries TRBV18 and TRBJ1-1, with TRBD1 matching 7 bases. The CDR3 totals 15 residues. The germline V gene has CDR1 KGHSH and CDR2 LQKENI. Trimming removed 3 bases from V and 6 bases from J; junction bases left unmatched: 10. This chain's CDR3 is CASSPRQGREAEAFF. The CDR3 nucleotides are TGTGCCAGCTCACCTAGACAGGGTCGAGAGGCTGAAGCTTTCTTT.

The CDR3 DNA sequence: TGTGCCAGCAGCTTCTCTGGGGCCAACGTCCTGACTTTC. It encodes CASSFSGANVLTF. The V gene is TRBV5-6, the J gene TRBJ2-6; D is uncertain. Per the germline V gene, CDR1 is SGHDT and CDR2 is YYEEEE. This CDR3 has 13 amino acids. The V and J ends lost 2 bases and 0 bases respectively, with 0 bases between them.

J is TRBJ2-3 and V is TRBV29-1, with a tentative D call TRBD2 (5 bases). The CDR3 has 13 amino acids. V lost 3 bases and J lost 1, with 8 bases in between. CDR1 is SQVTM, CDR2 ANQGSEA, per germline. This CDR3 is CSVDLAGTDTQYF. The DNA of the CDR3 is TGCAGCGTTGATCTAGCTGGCACAGATACGCAGTATTTT.

The chain carries TRBV6-5 and TRBJ2-2; D is possibly TRBD1 or TRBD2 (5 bases each). V lost 6 bases to trimming and J lost 4 bases, with 15 bases between them. The CDR3 consists of 15 residues. CDR1 and CDR2 from the germline V gene are MNHEY and SVGAGI. The CDR3 DNA sequence: TGTGCCAGCAGCGTTTCCGGGACCTCCACCGGGGAGCTGTTTTTT. Its protein is CASSVSGTSTGELFF.

The chain uses TRBV2 and TRBJ2-2; unclear D gene. The CDR3 length is 12 residues. Germline lookup yields CDR1 SNHLY and CDR2 FYNNEI. The germline V and J ends were trimmed by 4 bases and 6 bases, with 6 bases remaining between them. DNA for the CDR3: TGTGCCAGCAGTGTCAGCGCCGGGGAGCTGTTTTTT. Amino acids: CASSVSAGELFF. The full variable domain, completed using reference TRBV2 and TRBJ2-2, is EPEVTQTPSHQVTQMGQEVILRCVPISNHLYFYWYRQILGQKVEFLVSFYNNEISEKSEIFDDQFSVERPDGSNFTLKIRSTKLEDSAMYFCASSVSAGELFFGEGSRLTVL.

The rearrangement uses TRBV18 and TRBJ1-2, with 8 bases matching TRBD1. Germline CDR1 reads KGHSH; CDR2 reads LQKENI. This CDR3 contains 13 residues. Losses at the gene ends were 5 bases for V and 8 bases for J; bases not matched to a gene: 7. CDR3 sequence (DNA): TGTGCCAGCTCATCGACAGGGGTGGACGGCTACACCTTC. It yields the protein CASSSTGVDGYTF.

Comment on this clone: The same CDR3 arises from other DNA sequences in this sample as well. The chain employs TRBV28 and TRBJ2-7; D is uncertain. Trimming stripped 3 bases from V and 1 base from J, with 4 bases between. CDR1 and CDR2 (germline): MDHEN, SYDVKM. This CDR3 region has 12 residues. The CDR3 region is CASSLRSYEQYF. Written as DNA, the CDR3 is TGTGCCAGCAGTTTGCGGTCCTACGAGCAGTACTTC.

The J gene is TRBJ2-6, the V gene TRBV7-9; D is perhaps TRBD1 or TRBD2 (5 bases each). This CDR3 region has 18 residues. V lost 3 bases and J lost 3, with 18 bases in between. Germline CDR1 reads SEHNR; CDR2 reads FQNEAQ (reference sequence). CDR3 bases: TGTGCCAGCAGCTTTCTTGCGGCTTTGGGGGTTGGGGCCAACGTCCTGACTTTC. Its protein product is CASSFLAALGVGANVLTF. The variable domain in full, with the rest retrieved from reference TRBV7-9 and TRBJ2-6, is DTGVSQNPRHKITKRGQNVTFRCDPISEHNRLYWYRQTLGQGPEFLTYFQNEAQLEKSRLLSDRFSAERPKGSFSTLEIQRTEQGDSAMYLCASSFLAALGVGANVLTFGAGSRLTVL.

J is TRBJ2-2 and V is TRBV30; TRBD1 or TRBD2 may be the D gene (5 bases each). Germline V gene sequence: CDR1 GTSNPN, CDR2 SVGIG (reference sequence). The germline V and J ends were trimmed by 8 bases and 4 bases, with 26 bases remaining between them. The CDR3 is made up of 17 amino acids. CDR3 sequence reads: CALSGWAGPGGTGELFF. Written as DNA, the CDR3 is TGTGCCCTCTCTGGTTGGGCCGGGCCTGGGGGCACCGGGGAGCTGTTTTTT.

The rearrangement links TRBV7-2 to TRBJ1-4; 11 positions agree with TRBD1. CDR3 length: 15 residues. J was trimmed by 2 bases and V by 8 bases; bases with no gene match: 4. The germline CDR1 and CDR2 sequences are SGHTA and FQGNSA. CDR3 loop: CASCRDRGTNEKLFF. The CDR3 nucleotides read TGTGCCAGCTGCCGGGACAGGGGGACTAATGAAAAACTGTTTTTT.

The chain has TRBV10-3 and TRBJ1-2; D is uncertain. Between the trimmed V and J ends, which lost 10 bases and 8 bases, there was a span of 20 bases. Germline V gene sequence: CDR1 ENHRY, CDR2 SYGVKD. This CDR3 region has 13 residues. The CDR3: CATASDGISGYTF. For the CDR3, the DNA is TGTGCCACCGCCTCGGACGGCATTAGCGGCTACACCTTC.